This T cell receptor beta chain came from a study of PD-L1 blockade in urothelial cancer. Overall study context: Patients, treated from about 2014 onward, received atezolizumab 1,200 mg intravenously every 3 weeks. Counts from blood samples showed a median of roughly 130,000 T cells.

Germline trimming cut 4 bases from V and 4 bases from J; bases unmatched to any gene: 10. Germline assignment: CDR1 SGHDT and CDR2 YYEEEE. The CDR3 is 15 amino acids. A remark on this clone: The antigen remains unidentified.

Study-wide results and limits: By 3 weeks, tumor-associated blood clones had expanded more in durable-benefit patients. Blood TCR clonality below the median before treatment was a predictor of better survival.

Data came from immunoSEQ multiplex PCR; TCRdb stores just in-frame clones and leaves some out. Here the sample spans 25,000 to 40,000 clones, 80% to 90% being singletons. This material consisted of PBMCs, taken around atezolizumab (anti-PD-L1) treatment. The sequence came from a man between 60 and 70 years old with urothelial cancer. The chain is built from TRBV5-6 and TRBJ1-2, with 7 nucleotides matching TRBD1. CDR3 loop: CASSVGQVGGYGYTF. For the CDR3, the DNA is TGTGCCAGCAGCGTCGGACAGGTTGGTGGCTATGGCTACACCTTC. The variable domain in full, completed from reference TRBV5-6 and TRBJ1-2, reads DAGVTQSPTHLIKTRGQQVTLRCSPKSGHDTVSWYQQALGQGPQFIFQYYEEEERQRGNFPDRFSGHQFPNYSSELNVNALLLGDSALYLCASSVGQVGGYGYTFGSGTRLTVV.